The 24 T cell receptor beta chains listed next were all sequenced from one sample in a study of T cell responses to AZD1222 COVID-19 vaccine. Some clones are missing from TCRdb's copy, which holds only in-frame ones; the method was immunoSEQ multiplex PCR. The table shows 50,000 to 65,000 clones, with approximately 86% occurring only once. Specimen: peripheral blood, collected 28 days after the second AZD1222 dose. The origin of the receptors is an adult who received the AZD1222 COVID-19 vaccine.

The J gene is TRBJ2-5, the V gene TRBV7-9; unclear D gene. The germline gives CDR1 SEHNR, CDR2 FQNEAQ (reference sequence). There are 12 residues in the CDR3. The ends were cut back, 1 base at V and 5 bases at J, with 5 bases in the middle. DNA of the CDR3: TGTGCCAGCAGCTTAGGGGTCGAGACCCAGTACTTC. This translates into CASSLGVETQYF.

This chain connects TRBV28 to TRBJ2-1; the D gene is possibly TRBD2 (6 bases). The CDR3 spans 15 residues. The V gene's germline CDR1 is MDHEN and CDR2 SYDVKM. Trimming took 6 bases from V and 0 from J, leaving 12 bases between them. CDR3 nucleotide sequence: TGTGCCAGCAGGGGACTCCTCCGCTCCTACAATGAGCAGTTCTTC. This encodes CASRGLLRSYNEQFF.

The CDR3: CASTGLAASSYNEQFF. The DNA of the CDR3 is TGCGCCAGCACGGGACTAGCGGCAAGCTCCTACAATGAGCAGTTCTTC. The chain joins TRBV5-1 to TRBJ2-1, with 11 bases lining up with TRBD2. Germline CDR1 is SGHRS and CDR2 is YFSETQ. The CDR3 is made up of 16 amino acids. The trim removed 6 bases at V and 0 bases at J, leaving 5 bases unmatched.

This sequence joins TRBV5-1 and TRBJ2-1, with a possible D match to TRBD2 (5 bases). Trimming shortened V by 0 bases and J by 8 bases, and 15 bases separated the two germline ends. From germline, CDR1 is SGHRS and CDR2 YFSETQ. This CDR3 has 15 amino acids. CDR3 nucleotide sequence: TGCGCCAGCAGCTTGGCCCGGGCGGGCGTCGATGAGCAGTTCTTC. The encoded protein is CASSLARAGVDEQFF.

This clone has just one count. The chain recombines TRBV28 with TRBJ1-6; TRBD1 agrees at 7 bases. Per the germline V gene, CDR1 is MDHEN and CDR2 is SYDVKM. The CDR3 contains 14 residues. V shed 6 bases, J shed 6 bases, and the junction held 5 bases outside the gene matches. In DNA form, the CDR3 reads TGTGCCAGCAGGGGACAGCTGTTTAATTCACCCCTCCACTTT. Its translation: CASRGQLFNSPLHF.

The V and J genes are TRBV7-9 and TRBJ1-2; no reliable D call. The ends were cut back, 5 bases at V and 4 bases at J, with 2 bases in the middle. Germline V gene lookup returns CDR1 SEHNR and CDR2 FQNEAQ (reference sequence). This CDR3 has 10 amino acids. CDR3 DNA sequence: TGTGCCAGCAGCCGCTATGGCTACACCTTC. Its translation is CASSRYGYTF.

Only a few counts were recorded for this clone. The genes are TRBV3-1 (or the pseudogene TRBV3-2) and TRBJ1-3; D is unresolved. Trimming removed 4 bases from V and 0 bases from J, with 13 bases in between. The CDR3 is 16 amino acids. Germline CDR1 reads LGHDT; CDR2 reads YNNKEL (reference sequence). CDR3 bases: TGTGCCAGCAGCCTAACCAGGTTCAGCTCTGGAAACACCATATATTTT. Its protein is CASSLTRFSSGNTIYF.

The chain employs TRBV12-1 and TRBJ2-7. TRBV12-1 is a pseudogene segment. CDR3 length: 14 residues. Written as DNA, the CDR3 is TGTGCCAGCAGCTTTGAGGGTCTTAGCTACGAGCAGTACTTC. This encodes CASSFEGLSYEQYF.

The J gene is TRBJ2-1, the V gene TRBV24-1, with 14 bases lining up with TRBD2. Germline assignment: CDR1 KGHDR and CDR2 SFDVKD. The CDR3 runs 16 residues. V dropped 3 bases and J dropped 10; count of bases not matched to a gene: 7. The chain's CDR3 is CATSDPGLAGGGEQFF. CDR3 in DNA: TGTGCCACCAGTGATCCCGGACTAGCGGGGGGTGGCGAGCAGTTCTTC.

This clone was seen a handful of times. The V and J genes are TRBV7-9 and TRBJ2-1, with unresolved D. Trimming pared 0 bases from V and 5 bases from J, leaving 5 bases between. The CDR3 has 13 residues. Germline values: CDR1 SEHNR, CDR2 FQNEAQ (reference sequence). The DNA of the CDR3 is TGTGCCAGCAGCTTAGCTAGGGACAATGAGCAGTTCTTC. Residues: CASSLARDNEQFF.

V and J are TRBV18 and TRBJ2-5, with unresolved D. CDR1 is KGHSH, CDR2 LQKENI, per germline. V gave up 3 bases and J gave up 3 bases, with 2 bases separating them. CDR3 length: 11 amino acids. The CDR3 DNA sequence: TGTGCCAGCTCACCCAAAGAGACCCAGTACTTC. Translation: CASSPKETQYF.

V usage is TRBV29-1 and J usage is TRBJ2-6; TRBD2 aligns across 10 bases. V lost 0 bases, J lost 1 base, and 6 bases stayed unmatched. The V gene's germline CDR1 is SQVTM and CDR2 ANQGSEA. There are 18 residues in the CDR3. The CDR3 nucleotides read TGCAGCGTTGAAGAAGGGCTAGCGGGAGCGTCTGGGGCCAACGTCCTGACTTTC. Amino acids: CSVEEGLAGASGANVLTF.

The rearrangement links TRBV6-6 to TRBJ2-7; TRBD1 agrees at 8 bases. CDR3 length equals 13 residues. The germline V gene has CDR1 MNHNY and CDR2 SVGAGI (reference sequence). V lost 4 bases, J lost 6 bases, and 5 bases stayed unmatched. This CDR3 reads CASSSGQGGEQYF. CDR3 in DNA: TGTGCCAGCAGTTCCGGACAGGGCGGCGAGCAGTACTTC.

The chain couples TRBV28 to TRBJ1-5; D ambiguous. The CDR3 is 12 residues long. Germline CDR1 reads MDHEN; CDR2 reads SYDVKM. The V and J ends lost 3 bases and 7 bases respectively, with 7 bases between them. DNA of the CDR3: TGTGCCAGCAGTTTCGGTGGGCAGCCCCAGCATTTT. Encoded protein: CASSFGGQPQHF.

In its sample, this clone was seen once. CDR3 nucleotides: TGCAGCGTTGGGGGACACTCGAGCTCCTACGAGCAGTACTTC. It encodes CSVGGHSSSYEQYF. The chain recombines TRBV29-1 with TRBJ2-7; tentatively, D is TRBD1 (6 bases). The CDR3 is 14 residues long. Trimming took off 4 bases at V and 0 bases at J, with 13 bases between the two ends. In germline, CDR1 is SQVTM, CDR2 ANQGSEA.

CDR3 nucleotide sequence: TGTGCCAGCATGGCGGGACAGGGTTACGAGCAGTACTTC. It codes for CASMAGQGYEQYF. This chain joins TRBV28 and TRBJ2-7; 9 bases line up with TRBD1. CDR1 and CDR2 (germline): MDHEN, SYDVKM. J was trimmed by 4 bases and V by 7 bases; bases with no gene match: 5. There are 13 residues in the CDR3.

This clone has only a few counts. The rearrangement uses TRBV27 and TRBJ1-2, with D possibly TRBD1 on 6 matching bases. The CDR3 sequence is 14 residues long. V was trimmed by 4 bases and J by 4 bases, leaving 13 bases between them. CDR1 MNHEY and CDR2 SMNVEV come from the germline V gene (reference sequence). CDR3 amino acids: CASSSNNRVYGYTF. The CDR3 coding sequence is TGTGCCAGCAGTTCCAATAACAGGGTCTATGGCTACACCTTC.

V and J are TRBV11-2 and TRBJ2-4; the match to TRBD2 covers 8 bases. V was clipped by 3 bases and J by 7 bases; unmatched bases: 8. The CDR3 runs to 15 residues. In germline, CDR1 is SGHAT, CDR2 FQNNGV. CDR3 in amino acids: CASSFGRAVGNIQYF. The CDR3 coding sequence is TGTGCCAGCAGCTTCGGGAGGGCCGTGGGTAACATTCAGTACTTC.

This clone was recorded only once. The chain carries TRBV28 and TRBJ2-7; TRBD1 matches at 10 bases. V shed 4 bases and J 6 bases; nucleotides not matched to a gene: 9. From germline, CDR1 is MDHEN and CDR2 SYDVKM. This CDR3 is built from 15 residues. The CDR3 here is CASSSTPGQGLEQYF. CDR3 DNA: TGTGCCAGCAGTTCGACCCCGGGACAGGGGCTCGAGCAGTACTTC.

The chain links TRBV6-2 or TRBV6-3 to TRBJ1-1, with a tentative D call TRBD1 (6 bases). The V gene lost 5 bases and the J gene lost 0 bases, with 13 bases spanning the gap. This CDR3 is 15 amino acids long. The germline V gene encodes CDR1 MNHEY and CDR2 SVGEGT. The CDR3: CASSGRQEMNTEAFF. The CDR3 coding sequence is TGTGCCAGCAGTGGGAGACAGGAAATGAACACTGAAGCTTTCTTT.

This clone was detected once. The rearrangement uses TRBV20-1 and TRBJ1-6, with no clear D. This CDR3 is 16 amino acids long. Trimming shortened V by 3 bases and J by 5 bases, and 17 bases separated the two germline ends. Germline CDR1 reads DFQATT; CDR2 reads SNEGSKA (reference sequence). The CDR3 bases are TGCAGTGCTAGTACGGAAGGTCGGCGCAATAATTCACCCCTCCACTTT. Its protein is CSASTEGRRNNSPLHF.

The chain has TRBV24-1 and TRBJ2-3; TRBD2 is a possible D gene (6 bases). The CDR3 runs to 15 residues. Trimming took off 2 bases at V and 3 bases at J, with 11 bases between the two ends. From germline, CDR1 is KGHDR and CDR2 SFDVKD. The CDR3 region has the DNA TGTGCCACCAGTGATTACCGGGACTCAACAGATACGCAGTATTTT. Its translation is CATSDYRDSTDTQYF.

The chain recombines TRBV28 with TRBJ2-7, with D hard to call. The CDR3 loop spans 15 amino acids. Germline values: CDR1 MDHEN, CDR2 SYDVKM. V was cut by 3 bases and J by 0 bases, with 12 bases left in between. The CDR3 loop is CASSFGVMGSYEQYF. CDR3 coding DNA: TGTGCCAGCAGTTTTGGGGTGATGGGCTCCTACGAGCAGTACTTC.

The CDR3 sequence is CASTPGPYNEQFF. For the CDR3, the DNA is TGTGCCAGCACCCCGGGGCCCTACAATGAGCAGTTCTTC. This chain joins TRBV12-3 or TRBV12-4 and TRBJ2-1; tentatively, D is TRBD1 or TRBD2 (5 bases each). V was pared by 7 bases and J by 2 bases, with 9 bases between. CDR3 length: 13 residues.